This passage covers 2 T cell receptor beta chains from one sample sequenced in a study of Ad26.COV2.S vaccination and SARS-CoV-2 variants. Specified treatment: around 19 received Ad26.COV2.S at low or high dose, single or two shots; roughly five received placebo; per-sample allocation not given. Sampling took place 63 days after the first vaccine or placebo injection. Produced via immunoSEQ multiplex PCR; TCRdb's table is partial and in-frame only. The data hold roughly 410,000 clones, with 83% observed a single time. The sample consisted of peripheral blood, taken in a trial of Ad26.COV2.S vaccine versus placebo. These TCRs come from a person aged 18-65 years who received the Ad26.COV2.S COVID-19 vaccine or a placebo.

The chain uses TRBV5-6 and TRBJ1-2; tentatively, D is TRBD1 (5 bases). CDR3 length: 13 amino acids. V lost 1 base and J lost 8, with 12 bases in between. Looked up from germline, CDR1 is SGHDT and CDR2 is YYEEEE. The CDR3 loop is CASSLPGGGGYTF. In DNA form, the CDR3 reads TGTGCCAGCAGCTTGCCGGGGGGAGGCGGCTACACCTTC.

In this sample, this clone turned up once. This chain's CDR3 is CASSPPRGATKPEAFF. The CDR3 DNA reads as TGTGCCAGCAGCCCCCCGAGGGGAGCCACGAAGCCTGAAGCTTTCTTT. The chain joins TRBV7-9 to TRBJ1-1; a weak D match, TRBD1 (5 bases). Trimming removed 5 bases from V and 6 bases from J, with 22 bases in between. The CDR3 spans 16 residues. CDR1 and CDR2 from the germline V gene are SEHNR and FQNEAQ (reference sequence).